These 7 T cell receptor beta chains came from one sample sequenced in a study of T cells after somatic rescue of genetic block. Data came from immunoSEQ multiplex PCR; TCRdb stores just in-frame clones and leaves some out. The table lists more than 70,000 clones, 85% to 90% of them singletons, with around 1.5% in the top ten. Sequencing was carried out using peripheral blood mononuclear cells (PBMCs). The receptors were gathered from a woman younger than 30.

J is TRBJ2-3 and V is TRBV6-6, with D tentatively TRBD2 (6 bases). Per germline, CDR1 MNHNY and CDR2 SVGAGI (reference sequence). The CDR3 has 15 residues. V was trimmed by 6 bases and J by 5 bases, leaving 18 bases between them. The chain's CDR3 is CASSFGSRSEDTQYF. CDR3 DNA: TGTGCCAGCAGCTTCGGGAGCCGGTCCGAAGATACGCAGTATTTT.

This chain joins TRBV29-1 and TRBJ1-4, with D possibly being TRBD1 (5 bases). The CDR3 consists of 14 residues. Germline assignment: CDR1 SQVTM and CDR2 ANQGSEA. Between the trimmed V and J ends, which lost 7 bases and 0 bases, there was a span of 12 bases. Here the CDR3 DNA reads TGCAGCGCATCCAGGGAGGCAACTAATGAAAAACTGTTTTTT. Its translation: CSASREATNEKLFF.

The gene calls are TRBV6-1 and TRBJ2-7, with TRBD2 identical over 8 bases. The V gene end was trimmed by 4 bases and the J gene end by 0 bases; junction bases not matched to a gene: 5. Germline CDR1 reads MNHNS; CDR2 reads SASEGT. The CDR3 covers 15 residues. CDR3 loop: CASSATSGSSYEQYF. CDR3 sequence (DNA): TGTGCCAGCAGTGCCACTAGCGGCAGCTCCTACGAGCAGTACTTC.

The CDR3 spells CASSALAGVVTDTQYF. CDR3 bases: TGTGCCAGCAGCGCCCTAGCGGGGGTAGTCACAGATACGCAGTATTTT. The chain links TRBV7-9 to TRBJ2-3, with 10 positions matching TRBD2. The CDR3 is 16 amino acids. Losses at the gene ends were 5 bases for V and 2 bases for J; bases not matched to a gene: 7. Germline V gene sequence: CDR1 SEHNR, CDR2 FQNEAQ (reference sequence).

V usage is TRBV4-1 and J usage is TRBJ1-2, with D unresolved. Trimming took 0 bases from V and 7 from J, leaving 12 bases between them. Germline lookup yields CDR1 MGHRA and CDR2 YSYEKL. This CDR3 region has 14 residues. CDR3 in DNA: TGCGCCAGCAGCCAAGACCCCCCCTCCGGTGGCTACACCTTC. Translating gives CASSQDPPSGGYTF.

In its sample, this clone was seen a few times. The chain combines TRBV6-4 with TRBJ2-3, with 11 positions matching TRBD2. Per the germline V gene, CDR1 is MRHNA and CDR2 is SNTAGT. The trim removed 3 bases at V and 4 bases at J, leaving 6 bases unmatched. This CDR3 comprises 16 residues. The CDR3 DNA sequence: TGTGCCAGCAGTGAAACCACTAGCGGGAGCGCAGATACGCAGTATTTT. This codes for CASSETTSGSADTQYF.

This chain joins TRBV12-5 and TRBJ1-1, with D uncertain. Germline CDR1 is LGHNT and CDR2 is FRNRAP. Deletions cut 0 bases from V and 1 base from J, with 9 bases between. The CDR3 extends over 15 amino acids. This chain's CDR3 is CASGLVVTRNTEAFF. CDR3 nucleotides: TGTGCTAGTGGTTTGGTTGTGACAAGGAACACTGAAGCTTTCTTT.